Listed below are T cell receptor beta chains from one sample, sequenced in a study of T cells expressing NK-cell markers. No DNA is given; TCRdb re-called the 5' RACE reads and lists each CDR3 protein once. This listing includes around 470,000 distinct CDR3 sequences. The sample consisted of blood T cells: a sorted CD56 or NKG2C T cell subset, CD4+ or CD8+ T cells, or bulk PBMC T cells (not recorded which). The receptors were sampled from a woman aged 45-65 years in good health. Each CDR3 is given with its conserved first and last residue.

v_call,j_call,cdr3_aa
TRBV5-1,TRBJ2-1,CASSLWEGSYNEQFF
TRBV18,TRBJ1-1,CASSPPDRVAFF
TRBV9,TRBJ2-7,CASSVMGSSYEQYF
TRBV4-2,TRBJ2-1,CASSQEDRGERQFF
TRBV29-1,TRBJ2-3,CSVTGLAGPPDTQYF
TRBV11-2,TRBJ2-7,CASSSGPLARGSYEQYF
TRBV19,TRBJ2-1,CASSTGLAGVGEQFF
TRBV5-1,TRBJ2-5,CASSLALTGETQYF
TRBV7-8,TRBJ2-5,CASSPRRAGVGGETQYF
TRBV7-2,TRBJ2-4,CASRYTRTEENIQYF
TRBV4-1,TRBJ2-2,CASSLTGTSGSKAGELFF
TRBV29-1,TRBJ2-3,CSPRLGLGTDTQYF
TRBV6-5,TRBJ2-4,CASSAGGTKNIQYF
TRBV5-6,TRBJ2-1,CASSLAGGGGFF
TRBV20-1,TRBJ1-2,CSRDREGGGYTF
TRBV24-1,TRBJ1-2,CATSQQGNYGYTF
TRBV6-1,TRBJ2-2,CATFGGTGELFF
TRBV20-1,TRBJ2-1,CSARHPGLAGGRYNEQFF
TRBV5-1,TRBJ1-4,CASSPGTETNEKLFF
TRBV12-3/TRBV12-4,TRBJ2-2,CASSLGLSGPNTGELFF
TRBV2,TRBJ2-5,CASSLLAVQETQYF
TRBV14,TRBJ2-7,CASSQGYPSYEQYF
TRBV18,TRBJ2-1,CASSLAGVNNEQFF
TRBV5-1,TRBJ1-1,CASSRETGGRTEAFF
TRBV20-1,TRBJ2-1,CSARDPVRLADNEQFF
TRBV27,TRBJ2-7,CASSLSGAGVYTYEQYF
TRBV6-5,TRBJ2-1,CASSYSIIAGGPSEQFF
TRBV20-1,TRBJ2-1,CSASSSGRAPEQFF
TRBV5-6,TRBJ1-4,CASSFYRVAEEKLFF
TRBV15,TRBJ2-7,CATSKPGLAGGYEQYF
TRBV20-1,TRBJ2-3,CSAPVASGRAGSTDTQYF
TRBV5-1,TRBJ2-1,CASSLVRTTNNEQFF
TRBV7-8,TRBJ2-5,CASSLTGTLLTQETQYF
TRBV5-6,TRBJ1-2,CASSKDWNYGYTF
TRBV7-2,TRBJ2-5,CASSLVNRETQYF
TRBV18,TRBJ2-7,CASSPSQAGYEQYF
TRBV15,TRBJ2-2,CATSRGTGVGGPGTGELFF
TRBV6-5,TRBJ2-5,CASSRPTSAETQYF
TRBV9,TRBJ2-3,CASSVQGVVNTQYF
TRBV5-1,TRBJ2-1,CASSYGSGQGSGVGNNEQFF
TRBV4-2,TRBJ2-7,CASSRTSGRGQKYEQYF
TRBV12-3/TRBV12-4,TRBJ1-3,CASRESIKNTIYF
TRBV25-1,TRBJ1-4,CASRDRVGEKLFF
TRBV10-3,TRBJ2-7,CAISESTPGDEQYF
TRBV2,TRBJ1-1,CASSDPRQGNTEAFF
TRBV5-5,TRBJ2-1,CASSALTSGGYNEQFF
TRBV20-1,TRBJ2-7,CSARPLSAGGTYEQYF
TRBV11-3,TRBJ1-1,CASSLGDRGNEAFF
TRBV25-1,TRBJ2-3,CASSEWEGAIGTDTQYF
TRBV5-5,TRBJ2-1,CASSSLWGNSYNEQFF
TRBV15,TRBJ1-5,CATSREGSPNQPQHF
TRBV24-1,TRBJ2-3,CATSDLTQGWYF
TRBV10-3,TRBJ2-1,CAISVAGEQFF
TRBV6-5,TRBJ2-2,CASSYPTINGELFF
TRBV29-1,TRBJ1-5,CSVLSGAGNQPQHF
TRBV24-1,TRBJ1-1,CATRGKVNTEAFF
TRBV3-1,TRBJ2-2,CASSRRRGRWTGELFF
TRBV7-9,TRBJ2-3,CASSLGTSGATDTQYF
TRBV20-1,TRBJ2-3,CSARGTSGSFRYF